The 32 T cell receptor beta chains reported below all come from one sample, sequenced in a study of early T cells in non-severe SARS-CoV-2 infection. MiXCR, applied by TCRdb to the 5' RACE reads, yields one record per CDR3 protein. The sample lists around 66,000 distinct CDR3 sequences, under 15% occurring once. Sequencing was carried out using whole blood. All receptors come from an adult who was a healthcare worker with PCR-confirmed SARS-CoV-2 infection or an uninfected control (not recorded which).

The chain employs TRBV29-1 and TRBJ2-4; TRBD2 aligns across 9 bases. The V and J ends lost 5 bases and 0 bases, in that order; junction bases with no gene match: 17. Germline CDR1 and CDR2: SQVTM and ANQGSEA. CDR3 length: 19 amino acids. CDR3: CSVTTGGSGGRVAKNIQYF. The DNA for the CDR3 is TGCAGCGTTACGACCGGGGGTTCTGGCGGGAGGGTAGCCAAAAACATTCAGTACTTC.

In DNA form, the CDR3 reads TGTGCCAGCAGCTTATTCGGTGGGGGCCTTCGGGATACGCAGTATTTT. Amino acids: CASSLFGGGLRDTQYF. The chain has TRBV7-3 and TRBJ2-3, with D tentatively TRBD1 (6 bases). The germline V gene has CDR1 SGHTA and CDR2 FQGTGA. V was cut by 2 bases and J by 6 bases, with 18 bases left in between. The CDR3 is 16 amino acids.

The V call is TRBV6-2 or TRBV6-3, the J call TRBJ1-2; 7 nucleotides match TRBD1. The V and J ends lost 2 bases and 6 bases, in that order; junction bases with no gene match: 12. CDR1 MNHEY and CDR2 SVGEGT come from the germline V gene. This CDR3 is built from 16 residues. The CDR3 region is CASSYVGQKLEDGYTF. As DNA, the CDR3 is TGTGCCAGCAGTTACGTGGGACAGAAACTAGAGGATGGCTACACCTTC.

This clonotype was counted between two and nine times. V is TRBV5-1 and J is TRBJ2-7, with D possibly being TRBD2 (6 bases). CDR3 length: 16 amino acids. V lost 5 bases, J lost 4 bases, and 22 bases lay in between. Germline V gene sequence: CDR1 SGHRS, CDR2 YFSETQ. The CDR3 DNA reads TGCGCCAGCAGTCCGGGTCTGGCGGGATTTATGTACGAGCAGTACTTC. As protein: CASSPGLAGFMYEQYF.

V and J are TRBV28 and TRBJ1-4, with D perhaps TRBD1 (6 bases). The CDR3 loop spans 13 amino acids. CDR1 and CDR2 (germline): MDHEN, SYDVKM. Deletions cut 10 bases from V and 13 bases from J, with 22 bases between. CDR3 protein: CANIGGRGLLLFF. The CDR3 nucleotides read TGTGCCAACATAGGGGGGCGAGGCTTGTTACTGTTTTTT.

This clonotype was recorded many times. This chain connects TRBV20-1 to TRBJ2-7; the D call may be TRBD1 or TRBD2 (5 bases each). Germline assignment: CDR1 DFQATT and CDR2 SNEGSKA (reference sequence). V was pared by 6 bases and J by 0 bases, with 18 bases between. The CDR3 loop spans 15 amino acids. This CDR3 reads CSAHHGTGSSYEQYF. The DNA for the CDR3 is TGCAGTGCCCACCACGGGACGGGATCCTCCTACGAGCAGTACTTC.

This clonotype was observed at least ten times. The chain links TRBV7-3 to TRBJ2-1; the D gene could be TRBD1 or TRBD2 (5 bases each). Deletions cut 4 bases from V and 12 bases from J, with 13 bases between. The germline V gene has CDR1 SGHTA and CDR2 FQGTGA. This CDR3 is 12 amino acids long. The CDR3 sequence is CASSSPLGPQFF. CDR3 in DNA: TGTGCCAGCAGCTCACCCCTGGGACCGCAGTTCTTC. Complete variable domain (other parts from reference TRBV7-3 and TRBJ2-1): GAGVSQTPSNKVTEKGKYVELRCDPISGHTALYWYRQSLGQGPEFLIYFQGTGAADDSGLPNDRFFAVRPEGSVSTLKIQRTERGDSAVYLCASSSPLGPQFFGPGTRLTVL.

This clonotype was seen repeatedly, ten times or more. The chain uses TRBV27 and TRBJ1-2, with D uncertain. The CDR3 is 13 residues long. Germline V lookup: CDR1 MNHEY, CDR2 SMNVEV (reference sequence). The V end was cut by 9 bases, the J end by 3 bases, with 14 bases between. As DNA, the CDR3 is TGTGCCAGTTCTCCGTGGACGGACTATGGCTACACCTTC. It specifies CASSPWTDYGYTF.

This clonotype occurred many times. This chain joins TRBV7-3 and TRBJ2-6; possible D gene TRBD2, 5 bases. The CDR3 runs to 16 residues. The V end was cut by 9 bases, the J end by 0 bases, with 15 bases between. Germline CDR1 is SGHTA and CDR2 is FQGTGA. Here the CDR3 DNA reads TGTGCCAGGCGGACTTTTTCCCGCTCTGGGGCCAACGTCCTGACTTTC. Translating it yields CARRTFSRSGANVLTF.

This clonotype was found many times. V gene TRBV20-1 combines with J gene TRBJ2-3; no clear D gene. Per the germline V gene, CDR1 is DFQATT and CDR2 is SNEGSKA (reference sequence). This CDR3 comprises 12 residues. V lost 5 bases, J lost 1 base, and 7 bases lay in between. For the CDR3, the DNA is TGCAGTGCTGCCCAGGGCACAGATACGCAGTATTTT. Its protein is CSAAQGTDTQYF.

There are a few counts of this clonotype. This chain links TRBV29-1 with TRBJ2-4; possible D gene TRBD2, 7 bases. The CDR3 covers 12 residues. Germline CDR1 is SQVTM and CDR2 is ANQGSEA. Trimming removed 7 bases from V and 8 bases from J, with 15 bases in between. The CDR3 DNA follows: TGCAGCGCACGCCAGGGGAGGGACATTCAGTACTTC. It specifies CSARQGRDIQYF.

V is TRBV28 and J is TRBJ2-7; D tentatively fits TRBD1 or TRBD2 (6 bases each). V lost 3 bases and J lost 4, with 13 bases in between. The CDR3 extends over 14 amino acids. Germline V gene data show CDR1 as MDHEN and CDR2 as SYDVKM. This CDR3 reads CASSFGGFGYEQYF. CDR3 nucleotide sequence: TGTGCCAGCAGTTTCGGGGGCTTCGGTTACGAGCAGTACTTC.

This clonotype showed up just a few times. The chain links TRBV19 to TRBJ2-1, with D uncertain. Trimming stripped 1 base from V and 9 bases from J, with 13 bases between. Germline CDR1 is LNHDA and CDR2 is SQIVND (reference sequence). The CDR3 sequence is 14 residues long. The CDR3 reads CASSIVSSPSEQFF. CDR3 DNA sequence: TGTGCCAGTAGTATAGTCTCCAGCCCAAGTGAGCAGTTCTTC.

This clonotype has ten or more counts. This rearrangement joins TRBV9 to TRBJ2-7; 8 positions match TRBD1. CDR3 length equals 14 residues. V dropped 4 bases and J dropped 2; count of bases not matched to a gene: 5. Per the germline V gene, CDR1 is SGDLS and CDR2 is YYNGEE. The CDR3 bases are TGTGCCAGCAGCATAGGGACAGGAGCCTACGAGCAGTACTTC. Translated: CASSIGTGAYEQYF.

This clonotype was found a few times. The chain has TRBV29-1 and TRBJ1-2, with unresolved D. The length of the CDR3 is 11 residues. The ends were cut back, 3 bases at V and 2 bases at J, with 4 bases in the middle. In germline, CDR1 is SQVTM, CDR2 ANQGSEA. The CDR3 coding sequence is TGCAGCGTTGAGATGAACTATGGCTACACCTTC. This gives the protein CSVEMNYGYTF. The entire variable domain, with the rest obtained from reference TRBV29-1 and TRBJ1-2, is as follows: SAVISQKPSRDICQRGTSLTIQCQVDSQVTMMFWYRQQPGQSLTLIATANQGSEATYESGFVIDKFPISRPNLTFSTLTVSNMSPEDSSIYLCSVEMNYGYTFGSGTRLTVV.

The chain links TRBV15 to TRBJ1-2; no clear D. The CDR3 sequence is 14 residues long. V was clipped by 1 base and J by 4 bases, with 10 bases between them. Germline V gene lookup returns CDR1 LNHNV and CDR2 YYDKDF (reference sequence). The CDR3 is CATSRADSFYGYTF. The CDR3 nucleotides are TGTGCCACCAGCAGAGCCGACTCCTTCTATGGCTACACCTTC.

This clonotype was detected ten times or more. The gene calls are TRBV12-3 or TRBV12-4 and TRBJ2-7, with D perhaps given as TRBD1 or TRBD2 (5 bases each). This CDR3 has 15 amino acids. Trimming stripped 3 bases from V and 2 bases from J, with 14 bases between. CDR3 nucleotide sequence: TGTGCCAGCAGTTTTCGGGGACCGGGGCCCTACGAGCAGTACTTC. Amino acid sequence: CASSFRGPGPYEQYF.

The chain joins TRBV6-2 or TRBV6-3 to TRBJ1-1; TRBD1 is a possible D gene (5 bases). V lost 5 bases to trimming and J lost 2 bases, with 15 bases between them. The CDR3 is made up of 15 amino acids. CDR1 is MNHEY and CDR2 is SVGEGT in the germline V gene. The CDR3 sequence: CASSPSGHSNTEAFF. Here the CDR3 DNA reads TGTGCCAGCAGTCCCTCCGGACATTCTAACACTGAAGCTTTCTTT.

This clonotype was found a few times. The rearrangement joins TRBV20-1 to TRBJ2-1, with TRBD2 matching over 7 bases. Trimming took 3 bases from V and 7 from J; bases not matched to a gene: 6. CDR1 and CDR2 (germline): DFQATT, SNEGSKA (reference sequence). The CDR3 has 13 amino acids. CDR3 protein: CSASSGRSNEQFF. CDR3 DNA: TGCAGTGCTAGTAGCGGGCGCTCGAATGAGCAGTTCTTC.

A few counts support this clonotype. The chain recombines TRBV12-3 or TRBV12-4 with TRBJ2-1; the D gene is possibly TRBD1 (6 bases). The ends were cut back, 6 bases at V and 10 bases at J, with 13 bases in the middle. The CDR3 contains 12 residues. CDR3 sequence: CASSPGVTEQFF. In DNA form, the CDR3 reads TGTGCCAGCAGCCCAGGGGTTACGGAGCAGTTCTTC.

This clonotype was seen only once. A much larger clone lies one base from this, so it may be a read error. The chain recombines TRBV6-2 or TRBV6-3 with TRBJ1-2; D gene ambiguous. CDR3 length equals 14 residues. The germline V gene encodes CDR1 MNHEY and CDR2 SVGEGT. This chain's CDR3 is CASSYGGSNYGHTF. The CDR3 DNA follows: TGTGCCAGCAGTTACGGAGGGTCTAACTATGGCCACACCTTC.

This clonotype has a count of ten or more. The chain uses TRBV11-2 and TRBJ1-1; tentatively, D is TRBD1 (6 bases). Germline CDR1 reads SGHAT; CDR2 reads FQNNGV. V lost 5 bases and J lost 0, with 13 bases in between. This CDR3 spans 15 amino acids. CDR3 region: CASSHTGGLNTEAFF. In DNA form, the CDR3 reads TGTGCCAGCAGCCACACCGGGGGGCTGAACACTGAAGCTTTCTTT.

This clonotype was seen more than once but under ten times. The chain has TRBV29-1 and TRBJ1-1, with 8 bases aligning to TRBD1. Trimming removed 5 bases from V and 4 bases from J; junction bases left unmatched: 6. The CDR3 sequence is 13 residues long. Germline V gene sequence: CDR1 SQVTM, CDR2 ANQGSEA. This CDR3 is CSVYTGGSTEAFF. CDR3 bases: TGCAGCGTTTATACAGGGGGAAGCACTGAAGCTTTCTTT.

This clonotype was seen repeatedly, ten times or more. The rearrangement links TRBV9 to TRBJ1-2; a weak D match, TRBD1 (6 bases). V lost 5 bases and J lost 1, with 12 bases in between. The CDR3 covers 14 residues. Per the germline V gene, CDR1 is SGDLS and CDR2 is YYNGEE. For the CDR3, the DNA is TGTGCCAGCAGTCAAGGACAGCTTAACTATGGCTACACCTTC. It encodes CASSQGQLNYGYTF. Full variable domain (missing parts from reference TRBV9 and TRBJ1-2): DSGVTQTPKHLITATGQRVTLRCSPRSGDLSVYWYQQSLDQGLQFLIQYYNGEERAKGNILERFSAQQFPDLHSELNLSSLELGDSALYFCASSQGQLNYGYTFGSGTRLTVV.

The rearrangement uses TRBV29-1 and TRBJ2-7, with 8 bases that match TRBD1. Germline CDR1 SQVTM, CDR2 ANQGSEA. The CDR3 covers 15 residues. Trimming removed 0 bases from V and 2 bases from J; junction bases left unmatched: 6. The CDR3 sequence: CSVEDTGGTAYEQYF. For the CDR3, the DNA is TGCAGCGTTGAAGACACAGGGGGGACGGCCTACGAGCAGTACTTC.

This clonotype was detected ten times or more. The chain uses TRBV20-1 and TRBJ2-2; no clear D gene. Germline values: CDR1 DFQATT, CDR2 SNEGSKA (reference sequence). V shed 6 bases and J shed 1 base, with 9 bases lying between them. The CDR3 runs 13 residues. CDR3 region: CSARTVNTGELFF. The CDR3 DNA reads TGCAGTGCCCGGACGGTGAACACCGGGGAGCTGTTTTTT.

This clonotype was seen at least ten times. The chain has TRBV19 and TRBJ2-1, with D perhaps being TRBD1 or TRBD2 (5 bases each). The CDR3 has 15 amino acids. V lost 3 bases to trimming and J lost 6 bases, with 15 bases between them. Looked up from germline, CDR1 is LNHDA and CDR2 is SQIVND (reference sequence). CDR3 amino acids: CASSIWGTLGNEQFF. The CDR3 coding sequence is TGTGCCAGTAGTATTTGGGGGACGTTGGGCAATGAGCAGTTCTTC.

CDR3 nucleotides: TGTGCCAGCAGTTTCTTAGGGGAAGAGACCCAGTACTTC. Translated: CASSFLGEETQYF. The chain joins TRBV28 to TRBJ2-5; TRBD1 might be the D (5 bases). The CDR3 consists of 13 residues. CDR1 MDHEN and CDR2 SYDVKM come from the germline V gene. The V gene lost 3 bases and the J gene lost 3 bases, with 8 bases spanning the gap.

The rearrangement links TRBV29-1 to TRBJ2-7, with D hard to call. Germline assignment: CDR1 SQVTM and CDR2 ANQGSEA. V was pared by 5 bases and J by 6 bases, with 5 bases between. The CDR3 extends over 9 amino acids. The CDR3 sequence: CSVSGEQYF. For the CDR3, the DNA is TGCAGCGTTTCGGGCGAGCAGTACTTC.

This chain connects TRBV11-1 to TRBJ2-2, with D uncertain. V lost 5 bases, J lost 4 bases, and 8 bases lay in between. CDR1 is SGHAT and CDR2 is FQDESV in the germline V gene (reference sequence). This CDR3 has 13 residues. CDR3 in DNA: TGTGCCAGCAGCATCGACCGCACCGGGGAGCTGTTTTTT. This gives the protein CASSIDRTGELFF.

The gene calls are TRBV28 and TRBJ1-1; D is unresolved. The CDR3 spans 14 residues. Germline-derived CDR1 and CDR2 are MDHEN and SYDVKM. V lost 2 bases, J lost 1 base, and 8 bases lay in between. CDR3 protein: CASSLGRRNTEAFF. The CDR3 bases are TGTGCCAGCAGTTTAGGTAGACGGAACACTGAAGCTTTCTTT.

The chain couples TRBV20-1 to TRBJ1-4, with D hard to call. V lost 6 bases, J lost 4 bases, and 6 bases lay in between. Per germline, CDR1 DFQATT and CDR2 SNEGSKA (reference sequence). CDR3 length: 11 residues. CDR3 residues: CSAGHNEKLFF. The CDR3 nucleotides read TGCAGTGCAGGGCATAATGAAAAACTGTTTTTT.